This T cell receptor (beta chain) was recorded in a study of cytotoxic CD8 clonotypes in ibrutinib-treated CLL listed by TCRdb under 2021. Concerning the study at large: The cohort included more than 14 treatment-naive and under 13 relapsed/refractory patients; 17 to 18 were IGHV unmutated. Responses were partial in roughly 24 patients and complete in 2; after median about 5.5 years follow-up, roughly 14 stayed in remission and some twelve progressed. Samples at response were collected after a median of about 11 months of treatment, with a range of about 6 to 40 months. Samples averaged around 280,000 productive templates and tens of thousands of productive rearrangements. Longitudinal samples were obtainable from about 30% of the 86 participants in the trial. Cryopreserved peripheral blood mononuclear cells were collected at three points: before therapy, at response, and at either sustained remission or disease progression. Every sample from remission and from progressive disease was obtained while the patients were still on ibrutinib.

What the study reported, not specific to this receptor: Public clonotypes were rare and either shrank or stayed stable during treatment, and the rise in clonality at ibrutinib response reflected expansion of private clonotypes. At baseline, clonality was higher than in age-matched healthy donors and showed a strong correlation with circulating CD8+ T-cell counts. Lymph node repertoires were not examined, and the timing of sampling was not matched between patients in sustained remission and those whose disease progressed. Clonality rose at ibrutinib response, remained stable during sustained remission, and dropped back toward baseline at progression.

Comment on this clone: Which antigen it targets is not known. Base-call qualities are not available, and no considerably larger clone is one nucleotide away.

From a lookup of the germline V gene, CDR1 and CDR2 are MNHNS and SASEGT. There are 14 amino acids in the CDR3, from cysteine to phenylalanine inclusive. This entry keeps only the CDR3 DNA: 42 bases, framed from base 1. Ends trimmed: V by 3 bases, J by 10 bases; bases unmatched to a gene: 10. This specimen's time point label, per the study, means: progressive disease on ibrutinib. For TCR beta library preparation, about 1.8 micrograms of genomic DNA were isolated from cryopreserved PBMCs. Longitudinal blood samples from CLL patients on ibrutinib monotherapy underwent high-throughput TCR beta sequencing. The patients were enrolled in a single-center, open-label phase 2 trial of ibrutinib monotherapy. A MiSeq instrument was used for deep resolution sequencing, which targeted depths ranging from 1 in 1 million up to 1 in 200,000 T cells, with coverage averaging 10x for each clonotype. The immunoSEQ hsTCRB Kit was used to generate the TCR beta libraries. Concerning the study's data processing: Data were analyzed with ImmunoSEQ Data Assistant and ImmunoSEQ Analyzer, with V, D and J genes assigned per IMGT definitions. Clonality, which ranges from 0 to 1, was calculated as one minus the normalized Shannon entropy of productive rearrangement frequencies. Only overrepresented clonotypes making up at least 0.05% of the repertoire of each patient were included in the public clonotype analysis. Repertoires from approximately 12 age-matched healthy donors in immuneACCESS were used as clonality controls. This immuneACCESS table, as held by TCRdb, lists in-frame sequences with V and J called but not all clones. Of the missing ones, under half trace to an unresolved V gene in checked studies; the others have no known cause. That table is the source of V, J and clone size, and D and trimming were worked out from the DNA. The sample table contains fewer than 45,000 clones; only one count was recorded for 70% to 80% of them. The biggest ten clones account for roughly a sixth of the sample.

Specimen: PBMCs, collected at disease progression, from a patient treated with ibrutinib. Recombination joined TRBV6-1 with TRBJ1-1, with 8 junctional bases fitting TRBD1. The TCR comes from a human donor with chronic lymphocytic leukemia. The nucleotide sequence reads TGTGCCAGCAGTGAGGGCTCTACACAGGGGGTAGCTTTCTTT. Translation gives CASSEGSTQGVAFF.